The 19 T cell receptor beta chains below were found in one sample sequenced in a study of regulatory T cells. Findings and limits, study-wide: Hydrophobic residues at CDR3 positions 6 and 7 were enriched in conventional CD4+ T cells of CD3G-deficient patients.

The antigens of these receptors remain unknown. The primer mix had 52 TRBV and 13 TRBJ primers. Profiling relied on immunoSEQ multiplex PCR, and the TCRdb table lists in-frame clones only, not all of them. The sample lists almost 30,000 clones, just under 95% occurring once. Sequencing input: conventional CD4+ T cells sorted from blood. These receptors were obtained from a person under 30 with CD3G deficiency.

V usage is TRBV28 and J usage is TRBJ2-1; 7 bases are shared with TRBD1. The V gene end was trimmed by 8 bases and the J gene end by 6 bases; junction bases not matched to a gene: 10. CDR1 is MDHEN, CDR2 SYDVKM, per germline. The CDR3 is 14 residues long. The CDR3 region has the DNA TGTGCCAGCCGCCAGACAGGGATTCGCAATGAGCAGTTCTTC. This sequence encodes CASRQTGIRNEQFF.

The V call is TRBV7-6, the J call TRBJ2-7; D ambiguous. The CDR3 runs to 15 residues. Trimming removed 5 bases from V and 3 bases from J, with 17 bases in between. Looked up from germline, CDR1 is SGHVS and CDR2 is FNYEAQ. The CDR3 loop reads CASSPQAGSHYEQYF. The CDR3 nucleotides read TGTGCCAGCAGCCCTCAAGCCGGCAGCCACTACGAGCAGTACTTC.

This sequence joins TRBV10-3 and TRBJ2-1; tentative D call: TRBD2 (6 bases). With 10 bases removed from V and 9 bases from J, the gap between germline ends came to 19 bases. This CDR3 is built from 13 residues. Germline CDR1 and CDR2: ENHRY and SYGVKD. CDR3 amino acids: CATGDALGGEQFF. DNA of the CDR3: TGTGCCACCGGGGACGCCCTCGGGGGTGAGCAGTTCTTC.

The V call is TRBV19, the J call TRBJ1-4, with no clear D. The germline V gene encodes CDR1 LNHDA and CDR2 SQIVND (reference sequence). V lost 5 bases, J lost 4 bases, and 8 bases lay in between. The CDR3 runs 13 residues. CDR3 DNA sequence: TGTGCCAGTAGTCTTGTCAATAATGAAAAACTGTTTTTT. Its translation: CASSLVNNEKLFF.

The chain couples TRBV28 to TRBJ1-6; unclear D gene. Germline-derived CDR1 and CDR2 are MDHEN and SYDVKM. V lost 5 bases and J lost 6, with 5 bases in between. This CDR3 spans 12 amino acids. This CDR3 is CASSAFNSPLHF. For the CDR3, the DNA is TGTGCCAGCAGTGCCTTTAATTCACCCCTCCACTTT. Using reference TRBV28 and TRBJ1-6 for the parts outside the CDR3, the full variable domain is DVKVTQSSRYLVKRTGEKVFLECVQDMDHENMFWYRQDPGLGLRLIYFSYDVKMKEKGDIPEGYSVSREKKERFSLILESASTNQTSMYLCASSAFNSPLHFGNGTRLTVT.

The chain is built from TRBV29-1 and TRBJ2-7; D remains ambiguous. Germline CDR1 and CDR2: SQVTM and ANQGSEA. The CDR3 is 10 amino acids. Trimming shortened V by 4 bases and J by 5 bases, and 6 bases separated the two germline ends. Written as DNA, the CDR3 is TGCAGCGTTGTCCAACACGAGCAGTACTTC. Protein: CSVVQHEQYF.

This clone was detected only once. The gene calls are TRBV5-4 and TRBJ2-4, with 11 bases fitting TRBD1. The germline gives CDR1 SGHNT, CDR2 YYREEE (reference sequence). Trimming at V came to 4 bases and at J to 2 bases, leaving 2 bases not matched to a gene. The CDR3 contains 15 residues. The CDR3 loop reads CASSPDRGPKNIQYF. The CDR3 DNA is TGTGCCAGCAGCCCGGACAGGGGGCCCAAAAACATTCAGTACTTC.

The rearrangement uses TRBV28 and TRBJ2-4, with D possibly being TRBD2 (5 bases). This CDR3 has 15 residues. Germline loops: CDR1 MDHEN, CDR2 SYDVKM. Between the trimmed V and J ends, which lost 5 bases and 4 bases, there was a span of 15 bases. CDR3 sequence (DNA): TGTGCCAGCAGTCTCGATCGGACGGGGAAAAACATTCAGTACTTC. Translation gives CASSLDRTGKNIQYF.

The chain couples TRBV6-4 to TRBJ2-7; D call uncertain. Germline-derived CDR1 and CDR2 are MRHNA and SNTAGT. Trimming removed 5 bases from V and 12 bases from J, with 14 bases in between. The CDR3 consists of 11 residues. The CDR3 DNA reads TGTGCCAGCAGTACACGTTCTATGGGGTACGTC. Translation gives CASSTRSMGYV.

The chain has TRBV5-1 and TRBJ1-2, with 9 nucleotides matching TRBD1. Germline values: CDR1 SGHRS, CDR2 YFSETQ. The V gene end was trimmed by 4 bases and the J gene end by 8 bases; junction bases not matched to a gene: 9. This CDR3 region has 14 residues. CDR3 protein: CASSSGGTGYGYTF. Here the CDR3 DNA reads TGCGCCAGCAGCAGCGGGGGGACAGGGTACGGCTACACCTTC.

The V and J genes are TRBV6-1 and TRBJ1-2; perhaps TRBD1 as D (5 bases). This CDR3 spans 17 amino acids. With 1 base removed from V and 4 bases from J, the gap between germline ends came to 19 bases. The V gene's germline CDR1 is MNHNS and CDR2 SASEGT. CDR3 in amino acids: CASSEVAYGAATYGYTF. In DNA, the CDR3 is TGTGCCAGCAGTGAAGTGGCGTATGGGGCGGCTACCTATGGCTACACCTTC.

The rearrangement uses TRBV5-5 and TRBJ2-2; 7 bases are shared with TRBD1. There are 13 residues in the CDR3. CDR1 is SGHKS, CDR2 YYEKEE, per germline (reference sequence). V shed 5 bases, J shed 7 bases, and the junction held 5 bases outside the gene matches. DNA for the CDR3: TGTGCCAGCAGTCGGCCAGGGGGCGGGGAGCTGTTTTTT. Translation gives CASSRPGGGELFF.

V and J are TRBV6-5 and TRBJ2-7; D is unclear. Germline loops: CDR1 MNHEY, CDR2 SVGAGI. The ends were cut back, 7 bases at V and 0 bases at J, with 7 bases in the middle. The CDR3 runs to 12 residues. The CDR3 region is CASIGPSYEQYV. CDR3 DNA: TGTGCCAGCATTGGTCCCTCCTACGAGCAGTACGTC.

This clone appeared a single time. The chain employs TRBV6-1 and TRBJ1-5; 8 bases fit TRBD1. The CDR3 sequence is 16 residues long. Losses at the gene ends were 2 bases for V and 2 bases for J; bases not matched to a gene: 5. The germline V gene has CDR1 MNHNS and CDR2 SASEGT. CDR3 coding DNA: TGTGCCAGCAGTGAACAGGGGGCAGGGGGCAATCAGCCCCAGCATTTT. Its protein product is CASSEQGAGGNQPQHF.

The rearrangement joins TRBV6-6 to TRBJ2-4; tentative D call: TRBD2 (5 bases). Germline CDR1 reads MNHNY; CDR2 reads SVGAGI (reference sequence). The CDR3 covers 11 residues. Trimming took 4 bases from V and 7 from J, leaving 5 bases between them. The CDR3 sequence is CASSSGNIQYF. The DNA of the CDR3 is TGTGCCAGCAGTTCGGGGAACATTCAGTACTTC.

The chain is built from TRBV5-4 and TRBJ2-3; 10 bases agree with TRBD2. The CDR3 runs 15 residues. CDR1 is SGHNT and CDR2 is YYREEE in the germline V gene (reference sequence). With 2 bases clipped from V and 2 bases from J, the junction kept 2 bases outside the gene matches. The CDR3: CASSLAGGATDTQYF. CDR3 nucleotides: TGTGCCAGCAGCTTAGCGGGGGGGGCCACAGATACGCAGTATTTT.

The genes are TRBV4-3 and TRBJ2-3; D possibly corresponds to TRBD2 (5 bases). Germline assignment: CDR1 LGHNA and CDR2 YSLEER. This CDR3 has 16 residues. Trimming cost V 1 base and J 5 bases, with 16 bases left between them. The CDR3 protein is CASSQGPQAGGDTQYF. For the CDR3, the DNA is TGCGCCAGCAGCCAAGGGCCCCAGGCGGGTGGAGATACGCAGTATTTT.

The count of this clone is one. The V gene is TRBV30, the J gene TRBJ1-6; 7 nucleotides match TRBD1. J was trimmed by 5 bases and V by 5 bases; bases with no gene match: 0. In germline, CDR1 is GTSNPN, CDR2 SVGIG (reference sequence). The CDR3 spans 12 residues. The CDR3 DNA sequence: TGTGCCTGGGGGACAGATAATTCACCCCTCCACTTT. As protein: CAWGTDNSPLHF.

The chain uses TRBV4-2 and TRBJ2-7; 10 bases align to TRBD2. Germline lookup yields CDR1 LGHNA and CDR2 YNFKEQ. The CDR3 totals 16 residues. V shed 0 bases, J shed 0 bases, and the junction held 2 bases outside the gene matches. The CDR3 DNA reads as TGTGCCAGCAGCCAAGATAGCGGGGGGCTCTCCTACGAGCAGTACTTC. Translating it yields CASSQDSGGLSYEQYF.